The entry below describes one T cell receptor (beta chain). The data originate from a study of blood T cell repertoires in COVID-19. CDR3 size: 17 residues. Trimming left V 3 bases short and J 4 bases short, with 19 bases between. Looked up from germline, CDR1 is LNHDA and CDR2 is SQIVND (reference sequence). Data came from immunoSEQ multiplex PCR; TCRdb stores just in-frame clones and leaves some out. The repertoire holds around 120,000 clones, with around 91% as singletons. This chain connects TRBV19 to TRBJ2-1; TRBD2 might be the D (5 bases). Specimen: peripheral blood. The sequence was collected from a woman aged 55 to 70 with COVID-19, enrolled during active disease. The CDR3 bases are TGTGCCAGTAGTATCTGGTCTTGGGAGACGGGGTACAATGAGCAGTTCTTC. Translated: CASSIWSWETGYNEQFF. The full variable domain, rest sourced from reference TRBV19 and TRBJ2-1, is DGGITQSPKYLFRKEGQNVTLSCEQNLNHDAMYWYRQDPGQGLRLIYYSQIVNDFQKGDIAEGYSVSREKKESFPLTVTSAQKNPTAFYLCASSIWSWETGYNEQFFGPGTRLTVL.